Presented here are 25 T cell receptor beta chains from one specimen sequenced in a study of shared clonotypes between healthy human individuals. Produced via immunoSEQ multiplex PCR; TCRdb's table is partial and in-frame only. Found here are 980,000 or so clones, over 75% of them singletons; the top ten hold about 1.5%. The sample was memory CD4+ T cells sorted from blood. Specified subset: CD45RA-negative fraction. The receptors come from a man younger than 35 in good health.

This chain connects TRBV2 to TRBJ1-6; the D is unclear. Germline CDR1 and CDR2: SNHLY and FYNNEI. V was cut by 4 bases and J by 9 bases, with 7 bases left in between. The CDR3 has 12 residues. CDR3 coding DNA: TGTGCCAGCAGTGGGGAGGTTTCACCCCTCCACTTT. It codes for CASSGEVSPLHF.

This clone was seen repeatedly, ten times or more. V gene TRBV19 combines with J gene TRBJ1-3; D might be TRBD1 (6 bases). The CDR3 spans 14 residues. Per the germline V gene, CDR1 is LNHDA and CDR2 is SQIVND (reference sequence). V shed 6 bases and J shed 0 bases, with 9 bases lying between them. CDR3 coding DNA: TGTGCCAGTAGCGAGGACAGCTCTGGAAACACCATATATTTT. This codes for CASSEDSSGNTIYF. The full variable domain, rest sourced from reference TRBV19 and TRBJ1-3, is DGGITQSPKYLFRKEGQNVTLSCEQNLNHDAMYWYRQDPGQGLRLIYYSQIVNDFQKGDIAEGYSVSREKKESFPLTVTSAQKNPTAFYLCASSEDSSGNTIYFGEGSWLTVV.

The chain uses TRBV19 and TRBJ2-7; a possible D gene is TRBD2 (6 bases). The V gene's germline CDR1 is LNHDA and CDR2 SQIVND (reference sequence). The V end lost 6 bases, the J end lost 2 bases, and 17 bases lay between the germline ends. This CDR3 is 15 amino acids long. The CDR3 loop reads CASSRRLVSTYEQYF. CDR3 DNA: TGTGCCAGTAGCCGTCGACTAGTTAGCACCTACGAGCAGTACTTC.

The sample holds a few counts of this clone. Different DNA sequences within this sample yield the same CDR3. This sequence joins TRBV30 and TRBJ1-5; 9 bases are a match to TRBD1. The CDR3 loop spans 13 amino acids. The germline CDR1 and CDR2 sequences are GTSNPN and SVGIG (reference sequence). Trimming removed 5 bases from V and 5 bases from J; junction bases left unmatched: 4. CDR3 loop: CAWATGGYQPQHF. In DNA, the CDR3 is TGTGCCTGGGCAACAGGGGGCTATCAGCCCCAGCATTTT.

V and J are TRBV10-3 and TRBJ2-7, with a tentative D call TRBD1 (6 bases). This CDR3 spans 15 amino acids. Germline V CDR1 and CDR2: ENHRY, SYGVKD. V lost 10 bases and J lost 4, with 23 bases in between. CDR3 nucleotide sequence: TGTGCCACCACCCCAGGGACATTAAAGAATTACGAGCAGTACTTC. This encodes CATTPGTLKNYEQYF.

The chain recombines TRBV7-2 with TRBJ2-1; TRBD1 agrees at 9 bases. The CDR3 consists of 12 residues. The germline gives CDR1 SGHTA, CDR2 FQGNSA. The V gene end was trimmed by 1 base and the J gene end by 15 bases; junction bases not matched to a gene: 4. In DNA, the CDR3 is TGTGCCAGCAGCTTAGGAGGACAGGGGCCGTTCTTC. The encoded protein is CASSLGGQGPFF.

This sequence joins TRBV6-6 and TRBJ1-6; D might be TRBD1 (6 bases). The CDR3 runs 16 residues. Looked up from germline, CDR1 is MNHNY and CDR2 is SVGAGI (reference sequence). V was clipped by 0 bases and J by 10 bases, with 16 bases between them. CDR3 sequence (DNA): TGTGCCAGCAGTTACTCGACTGGGACATACCGCTCACCCCTCCACTTT. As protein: CASSYSTGTYRSPLHF.

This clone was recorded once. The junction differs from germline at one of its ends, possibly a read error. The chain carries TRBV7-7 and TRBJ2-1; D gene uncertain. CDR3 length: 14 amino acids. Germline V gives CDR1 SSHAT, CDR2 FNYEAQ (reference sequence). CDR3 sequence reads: CASSPTVGSAVQFF. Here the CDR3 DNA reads TGTGCTAGCAGCCCCACGGTGGGGTCGGCGGTGCAGTTCTTC.

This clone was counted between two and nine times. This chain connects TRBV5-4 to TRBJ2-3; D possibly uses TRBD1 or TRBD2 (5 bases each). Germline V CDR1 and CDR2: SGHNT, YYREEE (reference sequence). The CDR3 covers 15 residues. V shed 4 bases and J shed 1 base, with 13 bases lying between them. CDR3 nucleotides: TGTGCCAGCAGCCGGGACCTGGCCGGCACAGATACGCAGTATTTT. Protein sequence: CASSRDLAGTDTQYF.

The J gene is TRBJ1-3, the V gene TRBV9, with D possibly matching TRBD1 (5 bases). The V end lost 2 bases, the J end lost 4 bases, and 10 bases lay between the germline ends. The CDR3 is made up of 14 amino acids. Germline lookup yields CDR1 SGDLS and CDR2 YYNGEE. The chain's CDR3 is CASSVGGIGNTIYF. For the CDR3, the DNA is TGTGCCAGCAGCGTCGGGGGAATCGGAAACACCATATATTTT. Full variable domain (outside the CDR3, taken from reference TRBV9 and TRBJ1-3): DSGVTQTPKHLITATGQRVTLRCSPRSGDLSVYWYQQSLDQGLQFLIQYYNGEERAKGNILERFSAQQFPDLHSELNLSSLELGDSALYFCASSVGGIGNTIYFGEGSWLTVV.

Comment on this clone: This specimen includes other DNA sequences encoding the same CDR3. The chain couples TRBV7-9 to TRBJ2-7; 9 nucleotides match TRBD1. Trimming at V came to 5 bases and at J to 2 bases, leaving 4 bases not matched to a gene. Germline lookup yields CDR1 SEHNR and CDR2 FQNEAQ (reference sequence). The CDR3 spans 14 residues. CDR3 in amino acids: CASSSRDRAYEQYF. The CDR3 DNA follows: TGTGCCAGCAGCAGCCGGGACAGGGCCTACGAGCAGTACTTC.

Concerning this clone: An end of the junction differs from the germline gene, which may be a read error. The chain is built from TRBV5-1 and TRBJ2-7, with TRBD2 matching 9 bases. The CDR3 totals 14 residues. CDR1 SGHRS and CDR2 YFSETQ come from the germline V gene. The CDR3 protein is CASSLGWGVAGVDF. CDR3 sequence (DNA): TGCGCCAGCAGCTTGGGTTGGGGAGTAGCGGGAGTGGACTTC.

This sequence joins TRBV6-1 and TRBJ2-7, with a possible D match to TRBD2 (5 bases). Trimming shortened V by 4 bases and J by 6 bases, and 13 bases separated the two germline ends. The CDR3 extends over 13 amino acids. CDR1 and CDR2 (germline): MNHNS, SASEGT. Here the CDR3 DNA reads TGTGCCAGCAGTGCATTTGGGAGCGGCGAGCAGTACTTC. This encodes CASSAFGSGEQYF.

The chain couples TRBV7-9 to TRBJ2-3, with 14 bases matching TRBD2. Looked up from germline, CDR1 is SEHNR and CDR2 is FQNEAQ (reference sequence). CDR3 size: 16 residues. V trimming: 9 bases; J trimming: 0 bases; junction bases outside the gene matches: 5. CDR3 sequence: CASRTSGRYSTDTQYF. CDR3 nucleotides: TGTGCCAGTCGGACTAGCGGGAGGTATAGCACAGATACGCAGTATTTT.

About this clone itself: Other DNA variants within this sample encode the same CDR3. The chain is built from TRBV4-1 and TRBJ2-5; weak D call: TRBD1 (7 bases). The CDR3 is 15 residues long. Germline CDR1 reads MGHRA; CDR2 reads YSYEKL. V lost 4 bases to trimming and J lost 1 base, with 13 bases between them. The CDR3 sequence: CASSPGGRSQETQYF. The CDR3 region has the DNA TGCGCCAGCAGCCCAGGGGGGCGGTCCCAAGAGACCCAGTACTTC.

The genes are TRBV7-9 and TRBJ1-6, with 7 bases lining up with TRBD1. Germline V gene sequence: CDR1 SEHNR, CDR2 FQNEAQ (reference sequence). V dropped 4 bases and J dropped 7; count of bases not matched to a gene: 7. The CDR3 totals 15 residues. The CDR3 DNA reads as TGTGCCAGCAGCTCGAGACAGGGTGGCAATTCACCCCTCCACTTT. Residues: CASSSRQGGNSPLHF.

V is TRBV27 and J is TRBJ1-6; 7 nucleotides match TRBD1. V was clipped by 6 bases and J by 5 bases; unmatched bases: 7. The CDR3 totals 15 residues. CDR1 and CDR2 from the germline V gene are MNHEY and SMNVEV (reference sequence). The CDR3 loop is CASSSDGTDNSPLHF. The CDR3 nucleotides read TGTGCCAGCAGCTCGGACGGGACAGATAATTCACCCCTCCACTTT.

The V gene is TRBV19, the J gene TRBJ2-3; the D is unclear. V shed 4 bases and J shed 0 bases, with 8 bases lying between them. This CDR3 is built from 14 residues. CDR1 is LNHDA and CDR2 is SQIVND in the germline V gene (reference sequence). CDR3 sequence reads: CASSRARSTDTQYF. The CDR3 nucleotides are TGTGCCAGTAGTAGAGCCCGGAGCACAGATACGCAGTATTTT.

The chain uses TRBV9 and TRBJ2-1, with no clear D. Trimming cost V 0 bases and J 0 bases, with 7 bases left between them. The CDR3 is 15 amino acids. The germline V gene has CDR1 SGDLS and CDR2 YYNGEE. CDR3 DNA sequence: TGTGCCAGCAGCGTAGAGGTACGCTCCTACAATGAGCAGTTCTTC. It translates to CASSVEVRSYNEQFF.

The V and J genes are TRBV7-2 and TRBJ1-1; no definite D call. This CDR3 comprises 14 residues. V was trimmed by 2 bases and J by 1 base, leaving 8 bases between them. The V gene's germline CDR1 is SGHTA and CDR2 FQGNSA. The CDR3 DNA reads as TGTGCCAGCAGCTTATCGGGAGGGAACACTGAAGCTTTCTTT. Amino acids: CASSLSGGNTEAFF.

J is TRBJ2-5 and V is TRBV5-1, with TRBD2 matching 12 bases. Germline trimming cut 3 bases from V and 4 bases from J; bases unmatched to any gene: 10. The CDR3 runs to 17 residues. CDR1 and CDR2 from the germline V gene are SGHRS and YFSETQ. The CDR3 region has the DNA TGCGCCAGCAGCTCGTCCGGACTAGCGGGATCGGGAGAGACCCAGTACTTC. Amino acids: CASSSSGLAGSGETQYF.

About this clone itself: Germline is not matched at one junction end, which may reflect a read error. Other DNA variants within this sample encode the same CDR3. In nucleotides, the CDR3 is TGTGCCACCAGCATATCAGGGGGCGGGTATGGCTACACCTTT. This encodes CATSISGGGYGYTF. The V call is TRBV15, the J call TRBJ1-2; 8 nucleotides match TRBD1. Germline V CDR1 and CDR2: LNHNV, YYDKDF (reference sequence). CDR3 length: 14 amino acids.

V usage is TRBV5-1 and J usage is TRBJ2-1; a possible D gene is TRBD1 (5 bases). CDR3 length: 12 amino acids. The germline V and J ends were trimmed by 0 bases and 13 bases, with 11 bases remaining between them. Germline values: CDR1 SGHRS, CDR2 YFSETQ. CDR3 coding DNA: TGCGCCAGCAGCTTGGCCCTGGGGCCCCAGTTCTTC. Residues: CASSLALGPQFF.

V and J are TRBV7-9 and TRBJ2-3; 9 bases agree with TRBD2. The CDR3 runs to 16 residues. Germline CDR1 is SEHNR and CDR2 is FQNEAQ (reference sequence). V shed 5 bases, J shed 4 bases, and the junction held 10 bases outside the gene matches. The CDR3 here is CASSPQAGGPADTQYF. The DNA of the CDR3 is TGTGCCAGCAGCCCCCAGGCGGGGGGGCCCGCAGATACGCAGTATTTT.

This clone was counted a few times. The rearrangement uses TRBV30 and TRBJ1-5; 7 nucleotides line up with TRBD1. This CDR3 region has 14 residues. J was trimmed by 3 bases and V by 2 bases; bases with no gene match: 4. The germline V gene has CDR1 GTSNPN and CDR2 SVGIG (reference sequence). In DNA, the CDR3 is TGTGCCTGGAGTATGGGACAGAACAATCAGCCCCAGCATTTT. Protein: CAWSMGQNNQPQHF.